This is a list of T cell receptor beta chains from one sample in a study of blood T cell repertoires in COVID-19. Using immunoSEQ multiplex PCR, the repertoire was profiled, and TCRdb retains in-frame clones only, with some absent. Among approximately 310,000 clones listed, about 89% were seen once. Sequenced sample: peripheral blood. These receptors all come from a woman aged 45-60 years who had recovered from COVID-19. CDR3s include the opening cysteine and the closing phenylalanine or tryptophan. The D gene is left open where the match is weak. Expanded clones are given a class, and other clones once, few, many or no size at all.

size: -
D: -
V: TRBV6-1
J: TRBJ2-4
CDR3: CASSEGPGGPIKNIQYF
DNA: TGTGCCAGCAGTGAGGGGCCTGGAGGGCCTATCAAAAACATTCAGTACTTC

size: -
D: -
V: TRBV7-3
J: TRBJ2-3
CDR3: CASSLRLGAATQYF
DNA: TGTGCCAGCAGCTTAAGATTGGGCGCCGCAACGCAGTATTTT

size: -
D: -
V: TRBV3-1/TRBV3-2
J: TRBJ1-4
CDR3: CASSLQWGPNEKLFF
DNA: TGTGCCAGCAGCCTTCAATGGGGGCCCAATGAAAAACTGTTTTTT

size: -
D: TRBD1
V: TRBV3-1/TRBV3-2
J: TRBJ2-6
CDR3: CASSRRRDRGEISGANVLTF
DNA: TGTGCCAGCAGCCGCCGCCGGGACAGGGGTGAAATCTCTGGGGCCAACGTCCTGACTTTC

size: -
D: TRBD1
V: TRBV27
J: TRBJ2-2
CDR3: CASSRPQGVITGELFF
DNA: TGTGCCAGCAGTCGCCCCCAGGGGGTCATTACCGGGGAGCTGTTTTTT

size: -
D: -
V: TRBV27
J: TRBJ2-5
CDR3: CASSLSWQNQETQYF
DNA: TGTGCCAGCAGTTTATCTTGGCAGAACCAAGAGACCCAGTACTTC

size: -
D: TRBD1
V: TRBV6-5
J: TRBJ1-1
CDR3: CASRYHGQGLGTEAFF
DNA: TGTGCCAGCAGGTACCATGGACAGGGGTTGGGTACTGAAGCTTTCTTT

size: once
D: TRBD1
V: TRBV6-2/TRBV6-3
J: TRBJ1-5
CDR3: CASSYPRQGASNQPQHF
DNA: TGTGCCAGCAGTTACCCCAGACAGGGGGCTAGCAATCAGCCCCAGCATTTT

size: once
D: -
V: TRBV10-3
J: TRBJ1-1
CDR3: CAISEEGLLLFF
DNA: TGTGCCATCAGTGAGGAAGGACTCCTCCTTTTCTTT

size: -
D: TRBD2
V: TRBV4-1
J: TRBJ2-7
CDR3: CASSQGWEGTTYEQYF
DNA: TGCGCCAGCAGCCAAGGGTGGGAGGGAACAACCTACGAGCAGTACTTC

size: -
D: -
V: TRBV11-2
J: TRBJ2-7
CDR3: CASIDTGSPYEQYF
DNA: TGTGCCAGCATCGATACAGGGAGTCCCTACGAGCAGTACTTC

size: -
D: -
V: TRBV9
J: TRBJ2-3
CDR3: CASSAGATSTDTQYF
DNA: TGTGCCAGCAGTGCAGGGGCCACTAGCACAGATACGCAGTATTTT

size: -
D: -
V: TRBV28
J: TRBJ1-2
CDR3: CASTSSRGYTF
DNA: TGTGCCAGCACCTCCTCTCGGGGCTACACCTTC

size: few
D: TRBD1
V: TRBV28
J: TRBJ2-7
CDR3: CASRRTGLYEQYF
DNA: TGTGCCAGCAGAAGGACAGGGCTTTACGAGCAGTACTTC

size: -
D: -
V: TRBV4-3
J: TRBJ2-3
CDR3: CASSQDIPRPINTDTQYF
DNA: TGCGCCAGCAGCCAAGATATCCCCCGTCCTATAAACACAGATACGCAGTATTTT

size: -
D: -
V: TRBV18
J: TRBJ1-5
CDR3: CASSPDSYQPQHF
DNA: TGTGCCAGCTCACCCGACAGCTATCAGCCCCAGCATTTT

size: -
D: TRBD1
V: TRBV19
J: TRBJ2-2
CDR3: CASRPRRGQANTGELFF
DNA: TGTGCCAGTAGACCCCGGCGGGGACAGGCGAACACCGGGGAGCTGTTTTTT

size: -
D: -
V: TRBV11-2
J: TRBJ1-4
CDR3: CASSLIQPVTNEKLFF
DNA: TGTGCCAGCAGCTTGATACAGCCGGTGACTAATGAAAAACTGTTTTTT

size: -
D: -
V: TRBV2
J: TRBJ1-2
CDR3: CASSEAGDYGYTF
DNA: TGTGCCAGCAGTGAAGCGGGAGACTATGGCTACACCTTC

size: few
D: -
V: TRBV30
J: TRBJ1-5
CDR3: CAWTPRGAGPQHF
DNA: TGTGCCTGGACCCCCAGGGGTGCTGGGCCCCAGCATTTT

size: -
D: -
V: TRBV5-1
J: TRBJ2-5
CDR3: CASSSSGKETQYF
DNA: TGCGCCAGCAGCTCGTCGGGGAAAGAGACCCAGTACTTC

size: -
D: TRBD1
V: TRBV6-5
J: TRBJ1-1
CDR3: CASRRQGIENTEAFF
DNA: TGTGCCAGCAGGCGACAGGGGATAGAGAACACTGAAGCTTTCTTT

size: -
D: -
V: TRBV15
J: TRBJ2-7
CDR3: CATSRDLADYEQYF
DNA: TGTGCCACCAGCAGAGATCTGGCGGACTACGAGCAGTACTTC

size: many
D: -
V: TRBV28
J: TRBJ2-7
CDR3: CASSYPDGFAEQYF
DNA: TGTGCCAGCAGCTACCCCGACGGGTTCGCCGAGCAGTACTTC

size: many
D: -
V: TRBV27
J: TRBJ2-3
CDR3: CASNQGRSDTQYF
DNA: TGTGCCAGCAACCAGGGCCGTTCAGATACGCAGTATTTT

size: -
D: -
V: TRBV28
J: TRBJ1-2
CDR3: CASSSPGHGYTF
DNA: TGTGCCAGCAGTTCCCCAGGTCACGGCTACACCTTC

size: -
D: TRBD1
V: TRBV27
J: TRBJ2-7
CDR3: CASSSTGFMGYEQYF
DNA: TGTGCCAGCAGTTCGACAGGGTTCATGGGGTACGAGCAGTACTTC

size: -
D: -
V: TRBV5-1
J: TRBJ1-1
CDR3: CASSLPDTEAFF
DNA: TGCGCCAGCAGCTTGCCGGACACTGAAGCTTTCTTT

size: -
D: -
V: TRBV19
J: TRBJ1-2
CDR3: CASSPGTTYHSGYTF
DNA: TGTGCCAGTAGTCCCGGGACAACCTATCATTCCGGCTACACCTTC

size: -
D: -
V: TRBV27
J: TRBJ2-1
CDR3: CASTPGANYNEQFF
DNA: TGTGCCAGCACCCCGGGAGCCAATTACAATGAGCAGTTCTTC

size: -
D: -
V: TRBV10-1
J: TRBJ2-7
CDR3: CASGGTSSYEQYF
DNA: TGCGCCTCCGGCGGGACCTCCTCCTACGAGCAGTACTTC

size: -
D: -
V: TRBV13
J: TRBJ2-3
CDR3: CASSAYGFDTDTQYF
DNA: TGTGCCAGCAGCGCCTACGGGTTTGACACAGATACGCAGTATTTT

size: -
D: -
V: TRBV18
J: TRBJ2-5
CDR3: CASSPVARGQETQYF
DNA: TGTGCCAGCTCACCAGTAGCCAGGGGCCAAGAGACCCAGTACTTC

size: -
D: TRBD1
V: TRBV7-9
J: TRBJ1-2
CDR3: CASSPDRGEGYTF
DNA: TGTGCCAGCAGCCCCGACAGGGGGGAAGGCTACACCTTC

size: -
D: TRBD1
V: TRBV29-1
J: TRBJ2-3
CDR3: CSVEGQGRTDTQYF
DNA: TGCAGCGTTGAAGGACAGGGGAGGACAGATACGCAGTATTTT

size: once
D: TRBD1
V: TRBV7-6
J: TRBJ2-7
CDR3: CASSLAPGQTYEQYF
DNA: TGTGCCAGCAGCTTAGCCCCGGGACAGACCTACGAGCAGTACTTC

size: once
D: TRBD1
V: TRBV9
J: TRBJ1-6
CDR3: CASSMGQAPNSPLHF
DNA: TGTGCCAGCAGCATGGGACAGGCCCCTAATTCACCCCTCCACTTT

size: once
D: TRBD2
V: TRBV7-8
J: TRBJ2-7
CDR3: CASSPGLAGVSEQYF
DNA: TGTGCCAGCAGCCCCGGACTAGCGGGAGTATCCGAGCAGTACTTC

size: -
D: TRBD1
V: TRBV29-1
J: TRBJ1-1
CDR3: CSVGPGGNTEAFF
DNA: TGCAGCGTTGGTCCAGGGGGGAACACTGAAGCTTTCTTT

size: -
D: TRBD2
V: TRBV25-1
J: TRBJ2-1
CDR3: CASRAGTSGRPKFF
DNA: TGTGCCAGCCGAGCCGGGACTAGCGGAAGACCGAAGTTCTTC

size: few
D: TRBD2
V: TRBV6-2/TRBV6-3
J: TRBJ2-5
CDR3: CASSPQAGVGETQYF
DNA: TGTGCCAGCAGTCCACAAGCGGGAGTGGGGGAGACCCAGTACTTC

size: -
D: TRBD2
V: TRBV10-2
J: TRBJ2-2
CDR3: CASSEWVAGRAGELFF
DNA: TGCGCCAGCAGTGAGTGGGTAGCGGGCAGGGCCGGGGAGCTGTTTTTT

size: -
D: TRBD1
V: TRBV28
J: TRBJ1-1
CDR3: CASREQGALGTFF
DNA: TGTGCCAGCAGGGAACAGGGGGCTCTCGGGACTTTCTTT

size: -
D: TRBD1
V: TRBV7-9
J: TRBJ1-2
CDR3: CASSSGTGDYGYTF
DNA: TGTGCCAGCAGCTCCGGGACAGGGGACTATGGCTACACCTTC

size: -
D: -
V: TRBV30
J: TRBJ2-7
CDR3: CAWREGRASVYEQYF
DNA: TGTGCCTGGAGGGAGGGACGAGCTAGCGTCTACGAGCAGTACTTC

size: -
D: -
V: TRBV7-8
J: TRBJ2-2
CDR3: CASSFTQGTGELFF
DNA: TGTGCCAGCAGCTTCACTCAGGGGACCGGGGAGCTGTTTTTT

size: -
D: TRBD2
V: TRBV5-1
J: TRBJ2-5
CDR3: CASSLVTSGATWETQYF
DNA: TGCGCCAGCAGCTTAGTGACTAGCGGGGCTACTTGGGAGACCCAGTACTTC

size: -
D: TRBD1
V: TRBV15
J: TRBJ1-2
CDR3: CATSRDLGGQGEEITGYTF
DNA: TGTGCCACCAGCAGAGATCTTGGAGGACAGGGAGAGGAAATCACTGGCTACACCTTC

size: -
D: -
V: TRBV7-2
J: TRBJ2-7
CDR3: CASSQRGAAYEQYF
DNA: TGTGCCAGCAGCCAACGCGGGGCCGCCTACGAGCAGTACTTC

size: -
D: TRBD2
V: TRBV7-3
J: TRBJ2-3
CDR3: CASSPSRLAVGTDTQYF
DNA: TGTGCCAGCAGCCCCAGTCGACTAGCGGTTGGCACAGATACGCAGTATTTT

size: -
D: -
V: TRBV7-2
J: TRBJ2-1
CDR3: CASTPITGSDEQFF
DNA: TGTGCCAGCACCCCGATAACGGGAAGCGATGAGCAGTTCTTC

size: -
D: TRBD2
V: TRBV9
J: TRBJ2-1
CDR3: CASSVHLPGAGGTEQFF
DNA: TGTGCCAGCAGCGTACATCTTCCGGGAGCGGGGGGGACTGAGCAGTTCTTC

size: -
D: TRBD2
V: TRBV19
J: TRBJ2-3
CDR3: CASTPYSGAGDTQYF
DNA: TGTGCCAGTACACCGTATAGCGGGGCGGGGGATACGCAGTATTTT

size: -
D: -
V: TRBV7-8
J: TRBJ2-2
CDR3: CASSLVLGLRRDTGELFF
DNA: TGTGCCAGCAGCTTAGTTTTAGGTTTGCGCAGGGACACCGGGGAGCTGTTTTTT